This paragraph reports one T cell receptor (beta chain). This clonotype was seen only a few times. Its antigen target is currently unknown. Nothing much larger sits one base from this clone, and base qualities are not available. This entry is derived from a study of blood T cells in healthy people across ages (dated by TCRdb to about 2015). Some background on the complete study: In model experiments, template switching captured about one uniquely barcoded TCR beta cDNA molecule for every two T cells. Age-related changes in TCR beta repertoire diversity were measured in the study by deep sequencing normalized with unique cDNA molecular identifiers. Four age groups were formed from the donors: young (average about 15 years), middle-aged (more than 35), aged (about 62) and long-lived (approximately 80). To avoid experimental bias, donors of different ages were spread randomly across the sequencing lanes. For two donors (one aged 18 to 30 and one aged 80 or older), the study analyzed two additional independent replicas of 1 million unique cDNA reads from the same blood draw.

The receptor library was made with 5' RACE. The sample was run on an Illumina HiSeq 2500. The second PCR ran for about 6 to 12 cycles and used a J-beta primer mix along with a sample-barcoded 5' primer. Each TCR beta cDNA molecule received a unique molecular identifier from a template-switch 5' adaptor carrying 12 random nucleotides. At least 2.5 million CDR3-containing paired-end reads were obtained from each sample. The Mint cDNA synthesis kit, primed by a TRBC-specific oligonucleotide, was used to synthesize first-strand cDNA from all RNA. Following uracil-DNA glycosylase treatment, all cDNA underwent a first 18-cycle PCR with the universal primers M1SS and BC2_uni_R. On the study's bioinformatics: For normalization, 1 million high-quality reads, each with a distinct molecular identifier, were randomly selected from each sample. Reads sharing molecular identifiers were discarded rather than binned into consensus sequences. MiTCR, set to a Q25 quality threshold and the strictest error-elimination algorithm, was used for CDR3 identification, clonotype clustering and error correction. A nonparametric unseen species model with Euler transformation was used to estimate a lower bound on total TCR beta diversity. TCRdb reworked the public reads: Q25 trimming with fastp, MiXCR clone assembly, productive beta chains retained. All rows with the same CDR3 protein become a single entry with the most common DNA and genes. These V and J calls derive from TCRdb rather than the authors' analysis. The sample table contains about 570,000 distinct CDR3 sequences; only one count was recorded for roughly 28% of them. The ten largest clonotypes hold approximately 17% of the sample.

General findings and caveats noted by the study authors: Compared with the aged group, more naive CD4+ T cells, fewer expanded clones and increased TCR diversity were shown by the long-lived group, suggesting age selection. There was a strong correlation between observed TCR beta diversity and the percentage of naive T cells measured by flow cytometry. Estimates of total diversity based on one million sequenced T cells were considered lower bounds and underestimates. Because donor CMV infection status was unknown, age-related changes in expanded clonotypes were potentially confounded. Conclusive comparison of naive and antigen-experienced compartments was prevented by the profiling of bulk unsorted PBMCs. Observed TCR beta diversity per million T cells fell roughly linearly with age, and a significant reduction was already apparent by age about 43.

The donors were roughly 40 Caucasian individuals from Russia, aged roughly 6 to 100 years, who were systemically healthy. Each donor gave roughly 11 milliliters of peripheral blood, drawn into EDTA-treated Vacutainer tubes. Ficoll-Paque density-gradient centrifugation was used to isolate PBMCs, with at least 7 million obtained per sample. Trizol reagent was used to extract total RNA from the PBMCs, yielding at least 6 micrograms per sample. For every donor, flow cytometry on a PBMC aliquot measured the percentage of naive CD45RAhigh/CD27high T cells. The sequence was collected from a woman in her 70s in good health. The sequenced sample consisted of blood.

The sequence in DNA is TGTGCCAGCAGCCGACAGGAGACCTACGAGCAGTACTTC. This translates into CASSRQETYEQYF. The rearranged chain carries TRBV7-2 and TRBJ2-7; the best D guess is TRBD1, with 6 bases matching. The CDR3, from cysteine to phenylalanine, totals 13 residues. The only DNA kept is the CDR3, 39 bases in frame from the first base. The germline V gene sets CDR1 to SGHTA and CDR2 to FQGNSA. V loses 5 bases, J loses 2 bases, and the germline ends lie 10 bases apart.